This T cell receptor (beta chain) originates from a study of blood T cell repertoires in COVID-19. For the study at large: T cells, B-cell-depleted T cells, or PBMCs supplied cDNA or gDNA.

Original processing methods: Scientists estimated how many nucleated cells there were by amplifying reference gene primers. Sequencing was performed with immunoSEQ multiplex PCR; in TCRdb, only in-frame clones are kept and a portion is missing. V and J calls plus clone size are reproduced from that table; the DNA served to infer D and trimming. Here the sample spans 120,000 or so clones, around 86% being singletons. V shed 7 bases, J shed 6 bases, and the junction held 9 bases outside the gene matches. The CDR3 loop spans 13 amino acids. Germline values: CDR1 LNHDA, CDR2 SQIVND (reference sequence). The TCR was taken from a man aged 40-50 years with acute or convalescent COVID-19. This sequence joins TRBV19 and TRBJ2-7, with 7 bases fitting TRBD1. Sequenced material: peripheral blood. The DNA of the CDR3 is TGTGCCAGTAATACAGGGGTAGAAGGCGAGCAGTACTTC. Its protein product is CASNTGVEGEQYF.